The sequence of this T cell receptor beta chain was determined in a study of Graves' ophthalmopathy and Graves' hyperthyroidism. Study-wide points: Blood also harbored most expanded thyroid clonotypes above 0.001 frequency. A classifier, a 13-signature model, separated ophthalmopathy from stable hyperthyroidism with approximately 88% sensitivity and around 83% specificity. Ophthalmopathy progression was predicted with about 71% sensitivity and around 78% specificity.

RNA transcripts were the template, and TCR beta CDR3 regions were amplified from them. Second-round multiplex PCR came after a first-round RT-PCR that employed HTBI primers. Each CDR3 protein gets one entry after TCRdb re-called the multiplex PCR reads with MiXCR. The sample comprises hundreds of thousands of distinct CDR3 sequences, about 20% of which are singletons, and more than 5.5% rests with the top ten. On this clonotype itself: Its specificity is unknown.

V gave up 4 bases and J gave up 5 bases; unmatched junction bases: 11. CDR1 MNHEY and CDR2 SVGEGT come from the germline V gene. The CDR3 contains 16 residues. The PBMCs were taken from less than 11 ml of fresh peripheral blood. The receptor was derived from a woman under 30 with stable Graves' hyperthyroidism. Some clones in this sample may be carry-over from other donors' samples. The gene calls are TRBV6-2 or TRBV6-3 and TRBJ1-1; 9 bases agree with TRBD1. Sequenced material: peripheral blood. The CDR3 DNA sequence: TGTGCCAGCAGTTTTGGGAACAGGGGGCTGAGGACTGAAGCTTTCTTT. Residues: CASSFGNRGLRTEAFF.